The T cell receptor beta chain under discussion was sequenced for a study of shared clonotypes between healthy human individuals. TCRdb keeps only in-frame clones here, not all; method: immunoSEQ multiplex PCR. The repertoire holds over 400,000 clones, with roughly 95% as singletons. This clone appeared a single time. Germline V gene sequence: CDR1 MGHRA, CDR2 YSYEKL. The CDR3 totals 16 residues. What was sequenced was naive CD4+ T cells sorted from blood. As for subset: CD45RA+ positively selected. The receptor's source is a woman between 25 and 40 years old in good health. The V and J genes are TRBV4-1 and TRBJ2-5, with 13 bases identical to TRBD2. The end of the DNA is better explained by TRBJ2-7, so the J call may be wrong. The CDR3 loop is CASSQEPLAGGREQYF. CDR3 nucleotide sequence: TGCGCCAGCAGCCAAGAACCACTAGCGGGAGGGCGCGAGCAGTACTTC.